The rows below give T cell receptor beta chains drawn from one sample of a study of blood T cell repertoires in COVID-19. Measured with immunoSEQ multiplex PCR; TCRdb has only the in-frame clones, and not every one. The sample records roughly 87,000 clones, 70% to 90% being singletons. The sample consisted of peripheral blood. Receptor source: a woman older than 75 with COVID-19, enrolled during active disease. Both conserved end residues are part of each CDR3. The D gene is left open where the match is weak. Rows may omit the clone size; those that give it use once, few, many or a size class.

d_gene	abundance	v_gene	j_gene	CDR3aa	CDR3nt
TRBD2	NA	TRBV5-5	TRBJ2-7	CASSPRLAGSSYEQYF	TGTGCCAGCAGCCCCCGACTAGCGGGGAGCTCCTACGAGCAGTACTTC
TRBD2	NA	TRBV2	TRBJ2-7	CASSVRTSAVEGEQYF	TGTGCCAGCAGTGTTAGGACTAGCGCCGTTGAGGGCGAGCAGTACTTC
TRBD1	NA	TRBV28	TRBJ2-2	CASTAPQGASNTGELFF	TGTGCCAGCACCGCTCCCCAGGGGGCCTCGAACACCGGGGAGCTGTTTTTT
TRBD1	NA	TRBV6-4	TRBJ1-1	CASSLGQGSTEAFF	TGTGCCAGCAGCCTGGGACAGGGGAGCACTGAAGCTTTCTTT
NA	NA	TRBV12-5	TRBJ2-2	CASGRSVNTGELFF	TGTGCTAGTGGTCGTTCGGTAAATACCGGGGAGCTGTTTTTT
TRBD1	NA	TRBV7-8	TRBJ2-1	CASSPDRGQYNEQFF	TGTGCCAGCAGCCCTGACAGGGGGCAATACAATGAGCAGTTCTTC
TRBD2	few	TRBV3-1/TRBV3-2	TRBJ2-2	CASSPQGRRGGFTGELFF	TGTGCCAGCAGCCCACAGGGAAGGCGGGGGGGCTTCACCGGGGAGCTGTTTTTT
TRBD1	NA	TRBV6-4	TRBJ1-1	CASRPGQGSTEAFF	TGTGCCAGCAGACCGGGACAGGGGAGCACTGAAGCTTTCTTT
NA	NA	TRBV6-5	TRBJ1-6	CASMPGRAYNSPLHF	TGTGCCAGCATGCCGGGCAGGGCGTATAATTCACCCCTCCACTTT
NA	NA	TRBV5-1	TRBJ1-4	CASSLGGGGSLFF	TGCGCCAGCAGCTTGGGAGGGGGTGGAAGTCTGTTTTTT
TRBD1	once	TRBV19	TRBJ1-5	CASSERQGLDNQPQHF	TGTGCCAGTAGTGAACGACAGGGATTGGACAATCAGCCCCAGCATTTT
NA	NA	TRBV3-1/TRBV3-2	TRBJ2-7	CASSAYNYEQYF	TGTGCCAGCAGCGCCTATAACTACGAGCAGTACTTC
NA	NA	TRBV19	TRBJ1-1	CASSIGGYTEAFF	TGTGCCAGTAGTATCGGGGGTTACACTGAAGCTTTCTTT
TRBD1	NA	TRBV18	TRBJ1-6	CASSPRAGQGAGNSPLHF	TGTGCCAGCTCACCACGAGCGGGACAGGGGGCCGGTAATTCACCCCTCCACTTT
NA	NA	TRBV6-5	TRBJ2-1	CASRRDFPEQFF	TGTGCCAGCAGGCGGGATTTCCCTGAGCAGTTCTTC
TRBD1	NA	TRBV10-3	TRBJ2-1	CAITPGTGYSERYYNEQFF	TGTGCCATCACCCCCGGGACAGGGTATAGTGAGCGGTACTACAATGAGCAGTTCTTC
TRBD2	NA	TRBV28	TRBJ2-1	CASSLLGTSVYNEQFF	TGTGCCAGCAGTTTATTAGGGACTAGCGTATACAATGAGCAGTTCTTC
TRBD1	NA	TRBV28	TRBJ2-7	CASSLRGTGGFYEQYF	TGTGCCAGCAGTTTAAGGGGGACAGGGGGCTTCTACGAGCAGTACTTC
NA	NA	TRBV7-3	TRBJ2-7	CASSLTHGIAYEQYF	TGTGCCAGCAGCTTAACCCACGGGATAGCCTACGAGCAGTACTTC
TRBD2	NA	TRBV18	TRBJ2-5	CASSPLGLAGQETQYF	TGTGCCAGCTCACCCTTGGGACTAGCGGGGCAAGAGACCCAGTACTTC
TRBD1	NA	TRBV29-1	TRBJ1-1	CSGVKGTGPFF	TGCAGCGGTGTAAAGGGGACAGGGCCTTTCTTT
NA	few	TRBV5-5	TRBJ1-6	CASSFQGSHSPLHF	TGTGCCAGCAGCTTTCAGGGTTCGCATTCACCCCTCCACTTT
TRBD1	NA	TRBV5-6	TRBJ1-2	CASSLFMYKGTEPNYGYTF	TGTGCCAGCAGCTTGTTTATGTATAAGGGGACAGAGCCTAACTATGGCTACACCTTC
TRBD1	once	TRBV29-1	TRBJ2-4	CSVGQASDIQYF	TGCAGCGTGGGACAGGCCTCCGACATTCAGTACTTC
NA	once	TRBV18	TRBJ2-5	CASSPASGAAETQYF	TGTGCCAGCTCACCTGCCAGCGGAGCCGCCGAGACCCAGTACTTC
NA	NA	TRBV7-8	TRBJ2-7	CASSPNSAGGFSYEQYF	TGTGCCAGCAGCCCCAACTCAGCAGGGGGGTTCTCCTACGAGCAGTACTTC
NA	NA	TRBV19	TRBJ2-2	CASSIRGTGELFF	TGTGCCAGTAGTATTCGGGGGACCGGGGAGCTGTTTTTT
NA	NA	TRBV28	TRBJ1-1	CASSKDSKAFF	TGTGCCAGCAGTAAAGACAGCAAAGCTTTCTTT
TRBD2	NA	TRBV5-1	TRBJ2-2	CASSSRTSGRKTGELFF	TGCGCCAGCAGCTCCCGGACTAGCGGGAGGAAAACCGGGGAGCTGTTTTTT
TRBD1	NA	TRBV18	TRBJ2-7	CASSPPDRPSFEQYF	TGTGCCAGCTCACCACCGGACAGGCCCTCCTTCGAGCAGTACTTC
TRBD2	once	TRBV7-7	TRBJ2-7	CASSPRFTSESYEQYF	TGTGCCAGCAGCCCAAGGTTCACTAGCGAATCCTACGAGCAGTACTTC
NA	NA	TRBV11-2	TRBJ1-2	CASSLPGGPYGYTF	TGTGCCAGCAGCTTACCCGGGGGACCATATGGCTACACCTTC
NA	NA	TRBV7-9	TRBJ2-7	CASSFQGQSEQYF	TGTGCCAGCAGCTTTCAGGGGCAAAGCGAGCAGTACTTC
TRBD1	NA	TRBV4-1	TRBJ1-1	CASSQAPGGAGTEAFF	TGCGCCAGCAGCCAGGCCCCAGGGGGCGCAGGAACTGAAGCTTTCTTT
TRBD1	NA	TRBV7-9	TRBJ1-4	CASSPRGTGPEKLFF	TGTGCCAGCAGCCCTCGTGGGACAGGACCTGAAAAACTGTTTTTT
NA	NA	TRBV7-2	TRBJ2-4	CASSQDRAGENIQYF	TGTGCCAGCAGCCAGGACAGGGCGGGAGAGAACATTCAGTACTTC
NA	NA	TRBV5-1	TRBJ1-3	CASSSEVGNTIYF	TGCGCCAGCAGCTCCGAGGTTGGAAACACCATATATTTT
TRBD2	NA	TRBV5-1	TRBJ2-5	CASSIGTSGRSRETQYF	TGCGCCAGCAGCATAGGGACTAGCGGGAGGAGTCGGGAGACCCAGTACTTC
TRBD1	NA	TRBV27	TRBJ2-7	CASSFRDRGLGEQYF	TGTGCCAGCAGTTTTCGGGACAGGGGGCTGGGCGAGCAGTACTTC
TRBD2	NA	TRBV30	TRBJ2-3	CAWSLGTSGGSTDTQYF	TGTGCCTGGAGTCTAGGGACTAGCGGGGGGAGCACAGATACGCAGTATTTT
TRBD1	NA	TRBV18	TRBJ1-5	CASSPTGGPRQPQHF	TGTGCCAGCTCGCCGACAGGGGGGCCCCGTCAGCCCCAGCATTTT
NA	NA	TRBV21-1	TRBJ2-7	CASSRHNSSYEQYF	TGTGCCAGCAGCAGACATAATAGCTCCTACGAGCAGTACTTC
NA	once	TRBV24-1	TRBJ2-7	CASWGGHEQYF	TGTGCCTCTTGGGGGGGGCACGAGCAGTACTTC
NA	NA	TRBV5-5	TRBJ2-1	CASSLVSGTYNEQFF	TGTGCCAGCAGCTTGGTTTCCGGGACCTACAATGAGCAGTTCTTC
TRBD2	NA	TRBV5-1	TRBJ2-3	CASSLASGRATDTQYF	TGCGCCAGCAGCTTGGCGAGCGGGAGGGCGACAGATACGCAGTATTTT